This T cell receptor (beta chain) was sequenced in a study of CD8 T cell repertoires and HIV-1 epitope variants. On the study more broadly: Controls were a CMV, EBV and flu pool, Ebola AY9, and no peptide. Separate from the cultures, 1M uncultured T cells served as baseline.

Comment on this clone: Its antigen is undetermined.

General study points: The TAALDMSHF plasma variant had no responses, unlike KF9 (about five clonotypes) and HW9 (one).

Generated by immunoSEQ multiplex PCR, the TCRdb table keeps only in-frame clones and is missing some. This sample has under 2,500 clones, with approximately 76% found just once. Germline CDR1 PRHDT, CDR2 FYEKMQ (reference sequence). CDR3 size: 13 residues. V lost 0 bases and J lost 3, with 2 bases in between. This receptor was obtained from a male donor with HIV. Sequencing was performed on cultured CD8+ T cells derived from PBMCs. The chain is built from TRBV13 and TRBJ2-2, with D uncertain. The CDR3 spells CASSLGDTGELFF. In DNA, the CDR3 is TGTGCCAGCAGCTTAGGGGACACCGGGGAGCTGTTTTTT.